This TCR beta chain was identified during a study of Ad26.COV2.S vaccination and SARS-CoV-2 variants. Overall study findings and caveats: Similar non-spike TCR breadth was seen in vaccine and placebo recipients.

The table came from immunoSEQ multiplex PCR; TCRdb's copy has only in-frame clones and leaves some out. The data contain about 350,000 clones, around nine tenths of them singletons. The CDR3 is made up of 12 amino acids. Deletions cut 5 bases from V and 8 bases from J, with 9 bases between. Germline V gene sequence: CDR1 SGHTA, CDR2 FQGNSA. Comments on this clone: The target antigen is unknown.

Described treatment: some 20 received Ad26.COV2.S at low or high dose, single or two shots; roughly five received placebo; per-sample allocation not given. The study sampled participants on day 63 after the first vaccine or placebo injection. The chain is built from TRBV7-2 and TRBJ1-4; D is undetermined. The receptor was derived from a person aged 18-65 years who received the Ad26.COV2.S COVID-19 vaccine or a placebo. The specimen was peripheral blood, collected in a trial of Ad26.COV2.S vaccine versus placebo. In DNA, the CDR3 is TGTGCCAGCAGCCCCCAGGCGGAAAAACTGTTTTTT. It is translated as CASSPQAEKLFF. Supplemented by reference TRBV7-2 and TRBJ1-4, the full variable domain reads GAGVSQSPSNKVTEKGKDVELRCDPISGHTALYWYRQSLGQGLEFLIYFQGNSAPDKSGLPSDRFSAERTGGSVSTLTIQRTQQEDSAVYLCASSPQAEKLFFGSGTQLSVL.